A few counts support the clone carrying this TCR beta chain. Its antigen is unknown. The data originate from a study of T cells in Graves' hyperthyroidism and ophthalmopathy. RNA transcripts were the template for amplifying TCR beta CDR3 regions. RT-PCR in the first round (using the HTBI primer set) targeted the TCR CDR3. TCRdb re-called the multiplex PCR reads through MiXCR, storing one row per CDR3 protein. Counted here are more than 550,000 distinct CDR3 sequences, less than 45% occurring once; the ten biggest clones make up 7% to 7.5%. Study findings and constraints: Blood also showed most of the thyroid clonotypes that were expanded above 0.001.

The CDR3 has 13 residues. The V end was cut by 7 bases, the J end by 5 bases, with 14 bases between. CDR1 SEHNR and CDR2 FQNEAQ come from the germline V gene (reference sequence). Exclusion criteria comprised uncontrolled infection, other autoimmune disease, pregnancy or lactation. This TCR derives from an adult man with Graves' disease, either hyperthyroidism or ophthalmopathy (not recorded which). The chain is built from TRBV7-9 and TRBJ1-1, with D possibly TRBD1 on 6 matching bases. Sequenced material: peripheral blood or thyroid tissue (not recorded which). The CDR3 coding sequence is TGTGCCAGCAAACTAGGGGGGCGAACTGAAGCTTTCTTT. It is translated as CASKLGGRTEAFF.